This passage covers 8 T cell receptor beta chains from one sample sequenced in a study of control samples from healthy donors and cancer patients. Assay used: immunoSEQ multiplex PCR; TCRdb lists only in-frame clones, some missing. The top ten clones hold around 2.2% of a sample with approximately 150,000 clones, approximately 91% of them seen once. The sequenced sample was blood. These receptors were taken from a woman aged 40 to 50 in good health.

The chain has TRBV19 and TRBJ1-5; 7 bases agree with TRBD1. The CDR3 runs 17 residues. Trimming took 6 bases from V and 1 from J; bases not matched to a gene: 12. From germline, CDR1 is LNHDA and CDR2 SQIVND (reference sequence). The CDR3 bases are TGTGCCAGTAGATCGGCGGGGACAGAGCAGAGCAATCAGCCCCAGCATTTT. Translation: CASRSAGTEQSNQPQHF.

This chain joins TRBV10-2 and TRBJ1-1; D is undetermined. The V end was cut by 3 bases, the J end by 7 bases, with 12 bases between. Germline V gene lookup returns CDR1 WSHSY and CDR2 SAAADI. The CDR3 extends over 13 amino acids. The CDR3 loop is CASSDSLIGEAFF. The CDR3 nucleotides read TGCGCCAGCAGTGACTCTTTGATCGGTGAAGCTTTCTTT.

The chain is built from TRBV5-4 and TRBJ2-3; TRBD2 matches at 8 bases. Looked up from germline, CDR1 is SGHNT and CDR2 is YYREEE (reference sequence). This CDR3 comprises 15 residues. The V and J ends lost 2 bases and 8 bases, in that order; junction bases with no gene match: 10. The CDR3 nucleotides are TGTGCCAGCAGCTTTGTAAGCAGCGGGGGCGTTACGCAGTATTTT. This encodes CASSFVSSGGVTQYF.

This sequence joins TRBV2 and TRBJ1-3; TRBD1 matches 12 bases. V shed 8 bases, J shed 5 bases, and the junction held 4 bases outside the gene matches. Germline V gives CDR1 SNHLY, CDR2 FYNNEI. The CDR3 covers 14 residues. The CDR3 DNA reads as TGTGCCAGCTCCCGGGACAGGGGGCGAAACACCATATATTTT. Translated: CASSRDRGRNTIYF.

The rearrangement joins TRBV5-1 to TRBJ2-7; D may be TRBD1 (5 bases). The V gene lost 4 bases and the J gene lost 3 bases, with 8 bases spanning the gap. CDR3 length equals 12 residues. In germline, CDR1 is SGHRS, CDR2 YFSETQ. This CDR3 is CASSPDSYEQYF. The CDR3 DNA is TGCGCCAGCAGCCCTGACAGCTACGAGCAGTACTTC.

V gene TRBV7-9 combines with J gene TRBJ2-5; no definite D call. The V gene lost 3 bases and the J gene lost 2 bases, with 7 bases spanning the gap. The CDR3 length is 13 residues. In germline, CDR1 is SEHNR, CDR2 FQNEAQ (reference sequence). This CDR3 reads CASSFQIQETQYF. The CDR3 nucleotides are TGTGCCAGCAGCTTCCAGATTCAAGAGACCCAGTACTTC.

This chain joins TRBV10-3 and TRBJ2-3; 7 bases match TRBD1. The CDR3 is 15 residues long. Trimming removed 2 bases from V and 2 bases from J; junction bases left unmatched: 4. Germline V gives CDR1 ENHRY, CDR2 SYGVKD. The CDR3 loop reads CAISEPTGFTDTQYF. The CDR3 DNA reads TGTGCCATCAGTGAGCCGACAGGGTTCACAGATACGCAGTATTTT.

The chain links TRBV10-3 to TRBJ1-2; 8 bases are a match to TRBD1. J gave up 4 bases and V 3 bases, and 4 bases lay outside the gene matches. The germline CDR1 and CDR2 sequences are ENHRY and SYGVKD. The CDR3 contains 14 residues. CDR3: CAISEGGQAYGYTF. CDR3 coding DNA: TGTGCCATCAGTGAAGGGGGACAGGCCTATGGCTACACCTTC.